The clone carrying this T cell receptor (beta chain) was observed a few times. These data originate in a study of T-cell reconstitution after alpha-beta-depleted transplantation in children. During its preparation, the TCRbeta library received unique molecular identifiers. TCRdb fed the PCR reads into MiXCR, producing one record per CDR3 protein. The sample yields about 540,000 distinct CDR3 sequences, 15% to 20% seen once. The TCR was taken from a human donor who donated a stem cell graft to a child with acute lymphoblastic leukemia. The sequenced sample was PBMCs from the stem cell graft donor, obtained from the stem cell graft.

The CDR3, as DNA: TGCGCCAGCAGCCAAGATTGGCGGGAGGTCTCCTACGAGCAGTACTTC. This gives the protein CASSQDWREVSYEQYF. The V gene is TRBV4-1, the J gene TRBJ2-7; 8 bases fit TRBD2. This CDR3 spans 16 amino acids. Looked up from germline, CDR1 is MGHRA and CDR2 is YSYEKL. V was clipped by 0 bases and J by 0 bases; unmatched bases: 4.